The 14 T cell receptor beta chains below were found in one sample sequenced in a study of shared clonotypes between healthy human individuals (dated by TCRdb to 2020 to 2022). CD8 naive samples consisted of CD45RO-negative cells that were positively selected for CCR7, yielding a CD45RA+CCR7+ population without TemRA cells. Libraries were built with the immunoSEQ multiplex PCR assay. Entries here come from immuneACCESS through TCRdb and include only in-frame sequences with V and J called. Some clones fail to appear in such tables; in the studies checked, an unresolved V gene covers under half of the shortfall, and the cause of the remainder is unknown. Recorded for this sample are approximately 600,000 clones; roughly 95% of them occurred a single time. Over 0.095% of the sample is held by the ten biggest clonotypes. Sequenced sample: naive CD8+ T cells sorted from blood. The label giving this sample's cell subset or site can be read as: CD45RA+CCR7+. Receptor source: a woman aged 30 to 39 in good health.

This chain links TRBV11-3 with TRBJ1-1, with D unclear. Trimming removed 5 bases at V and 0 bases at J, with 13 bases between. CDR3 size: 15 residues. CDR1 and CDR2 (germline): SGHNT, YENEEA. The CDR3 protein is CASSEDGYMNTEAFF. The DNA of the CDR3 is TGTGCCAGCAGCGAAGATGGGTATATGAACACTGAAGCTTTCTTT. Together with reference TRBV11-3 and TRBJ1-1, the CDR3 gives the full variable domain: EAGVVQSPRYKIIEKKQPVAFWCNPISGHNTLYWYLQNLGQGPELLIRYENEEAVDDSQLPKDRFSAERLKGVDSTLKIQPAELGDSAVYLCASSEDGYMNTEAFFGQGTRLTVV.

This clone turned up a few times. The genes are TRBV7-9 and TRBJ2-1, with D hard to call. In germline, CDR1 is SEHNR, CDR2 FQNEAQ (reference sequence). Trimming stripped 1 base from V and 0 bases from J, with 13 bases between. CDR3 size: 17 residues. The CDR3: CASSLVAVVGSYNEQFF. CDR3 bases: TGTGCCAGCAGCTTAGTGGCAGTGGTTGGCTCCTACAATGAGCAGTTCTTC.

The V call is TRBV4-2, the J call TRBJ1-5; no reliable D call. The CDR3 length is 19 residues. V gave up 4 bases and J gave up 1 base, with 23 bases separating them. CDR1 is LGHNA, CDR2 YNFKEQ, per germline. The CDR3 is CASSPSPGGPEGSNQPQHF. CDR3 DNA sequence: TGTGCCAGCAGCCCCTCCCCGGGTGGCCCAGAGGGAAGCAATCAGCCCCAGCATTTT.

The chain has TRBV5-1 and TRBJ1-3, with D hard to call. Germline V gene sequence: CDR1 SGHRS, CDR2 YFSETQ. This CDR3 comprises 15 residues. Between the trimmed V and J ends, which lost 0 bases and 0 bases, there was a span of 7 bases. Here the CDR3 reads CASSLDRRSGNTIYF. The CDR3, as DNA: TGCGCCAGCAGCTTGGACAGACGCTCTGGAAACACCATATATTTT.

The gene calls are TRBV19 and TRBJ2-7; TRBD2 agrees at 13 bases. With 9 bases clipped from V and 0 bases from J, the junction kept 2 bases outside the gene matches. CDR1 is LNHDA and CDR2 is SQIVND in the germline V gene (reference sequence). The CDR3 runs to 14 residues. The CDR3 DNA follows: TGTGCCAGCGGGACTAGCGGGATCTCCTACGAGCAGTACTTC. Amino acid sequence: CASGTSGISYEQYF.

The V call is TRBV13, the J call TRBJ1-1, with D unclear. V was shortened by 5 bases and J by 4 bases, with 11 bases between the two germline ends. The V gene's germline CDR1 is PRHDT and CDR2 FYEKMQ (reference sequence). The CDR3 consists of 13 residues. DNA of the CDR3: TGTGCCAGCAGCCCACAATTAGGCACTGAAGCTTTCTTT. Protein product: CASSPQLGTEAFF.

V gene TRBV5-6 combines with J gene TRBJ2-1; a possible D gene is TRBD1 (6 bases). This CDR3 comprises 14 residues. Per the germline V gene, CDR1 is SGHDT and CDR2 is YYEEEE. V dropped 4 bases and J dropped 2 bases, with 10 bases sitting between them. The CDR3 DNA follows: TGTGCCAGCAGCACGGACAGAACCTACAATGAGCAGTTCTTC. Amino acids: CASSTDRTYNEQFF.

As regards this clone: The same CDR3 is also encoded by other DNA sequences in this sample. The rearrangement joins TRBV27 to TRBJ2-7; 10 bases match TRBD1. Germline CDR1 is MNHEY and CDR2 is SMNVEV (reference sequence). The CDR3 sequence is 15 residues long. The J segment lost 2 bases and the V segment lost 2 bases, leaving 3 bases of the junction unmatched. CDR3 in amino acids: CASSLTGTGAYEQYF. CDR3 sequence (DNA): TGTGCCAGCAGTTTAACCGGGACAGGGGCCTACGAGCAGTACTTC.

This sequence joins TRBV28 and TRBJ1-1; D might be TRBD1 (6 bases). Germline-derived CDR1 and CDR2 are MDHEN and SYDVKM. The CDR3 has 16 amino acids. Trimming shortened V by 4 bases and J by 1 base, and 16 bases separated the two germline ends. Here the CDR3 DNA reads TGTGCCAGCAGTTCCAACAGGGAAGGTGCGAACACTGAAGCTTTCTTT. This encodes CASSSNREGANTEAFF.

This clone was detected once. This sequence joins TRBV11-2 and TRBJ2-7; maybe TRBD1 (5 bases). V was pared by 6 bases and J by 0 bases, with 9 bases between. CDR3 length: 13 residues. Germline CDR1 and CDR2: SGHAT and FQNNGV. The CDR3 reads CASRATVSYEQYF. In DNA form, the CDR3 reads TGTGCCAGCAGGGCGACAGTCTCCTACGAGCAGTACTTC.

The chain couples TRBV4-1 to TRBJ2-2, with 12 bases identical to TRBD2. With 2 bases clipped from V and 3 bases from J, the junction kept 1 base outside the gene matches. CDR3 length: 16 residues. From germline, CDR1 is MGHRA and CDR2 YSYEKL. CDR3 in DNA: TGCGCCAGCAGCCAACCTAGCGGGAGGGACACCGGGGAGCTGTTTTTT. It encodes CASSQPSGRDTGELFF.

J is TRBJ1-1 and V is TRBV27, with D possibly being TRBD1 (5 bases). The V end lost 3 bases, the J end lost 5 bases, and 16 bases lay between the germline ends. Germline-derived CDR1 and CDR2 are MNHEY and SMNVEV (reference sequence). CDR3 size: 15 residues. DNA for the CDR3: TGTGCCAGCAGTTTGGGAAGGGGCGCGTATACTGAAGCTTTCTTT. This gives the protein CASSLGRGAYTEAFF.

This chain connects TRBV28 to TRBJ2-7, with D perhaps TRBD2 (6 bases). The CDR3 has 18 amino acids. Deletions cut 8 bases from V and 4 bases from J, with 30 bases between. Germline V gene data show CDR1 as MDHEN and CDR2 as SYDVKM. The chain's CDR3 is CASAGEVLEREKLYEQYF. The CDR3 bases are TGTGCCAGCGCCGGGGAGGTCTTAGAAAGGGAAAAATTGTACGAGCAGTACTTC.

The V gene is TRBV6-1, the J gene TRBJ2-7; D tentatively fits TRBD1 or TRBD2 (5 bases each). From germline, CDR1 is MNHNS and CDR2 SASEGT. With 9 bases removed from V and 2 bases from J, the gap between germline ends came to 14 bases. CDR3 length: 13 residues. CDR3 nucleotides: TGTGCCAGTGGTTTGGGACCGACCTACGAGCAGTACTTC. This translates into CASGLGPTYEQYF.